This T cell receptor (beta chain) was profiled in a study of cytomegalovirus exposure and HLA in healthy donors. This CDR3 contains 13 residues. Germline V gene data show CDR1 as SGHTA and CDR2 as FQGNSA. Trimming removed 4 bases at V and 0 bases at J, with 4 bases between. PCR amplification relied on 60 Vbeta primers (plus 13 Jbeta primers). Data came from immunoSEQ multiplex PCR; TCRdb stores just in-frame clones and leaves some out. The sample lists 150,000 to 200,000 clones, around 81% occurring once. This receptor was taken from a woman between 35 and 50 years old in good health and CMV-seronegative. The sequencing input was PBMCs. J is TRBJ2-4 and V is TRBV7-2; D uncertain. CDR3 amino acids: CASSYLAKNIQYF. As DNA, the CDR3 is TGTGCCAGCAGCTATCTAGCCAAAAACATTCAGTACTTC.